The rows below give T cell receptor beta chains drawn from one sample of a study of CD8+CD57+ T cells in acquired aplastic anemia. MiXCR was run by TCRdb on the reads, yielding one entry per CDR3 protein. The data contain a few hundred thousand distinct CDR3 sequences, roughly 59% of them singletons. The sample was sorted CD4+, CD8+, or CD8+CD57+ T cells (not recorded which) from PBMCs. Receptor source: a human donor with aplastic anemia. The CDR3 runs from the conserved cysteine through the conserved F or W. Each record gives: D gene, J gene, V gene, clone size, CDR3 protein, CDR3 DNA. A D gene is named only where the DNA matches it firmly. Expanded clones are given a class, and other clones once, few, many or no size at all.

>NA|TRBJ2-5|TRBV29-1|NA
CSVGMTAKETQYF
TGCAGCGTTGGAATGACAGCCAAAGAGACCCAGTACTTC
>NA|TRBJ1-1|TRBV19|many
CASQSRGGSMNTEAFF
TGTGCCAGCCAATCCCGGGGGGGAAGCATGAACACTGAAGCTTTCTTT
>NA|TRBJ1-2|TRBV29-1|many
CSVTTGYGYTF
TGCAGCGTTACCACAGGGTATGGCTACACCTTC
>NA|TRBJ1-1|TRBV2|NA
CASSVDRNTEASF
TGCGCCAGCAGTGTCGACAGGAACACTGAAGCTTCCTTT
>NA|TRBJ1-6|TRBV20-1|NA
CSARGGASSYSSPLHF
TGCAGTGCTAGGGGAGGGGCCAGCTCCTATAGTTCACCCCTCCACTTT
>NA|TRBJ1-3|TRBV5-1|NA
CASSSNIAGRGNTIYF
TGCGCCAGCAGCTCGAACATAGCAGGGCGTGGAAACACCATATATTTT
>NA|TRBJ2-1|TRBV7-3|few
CASSATSYNEQFF
TGTGCCAGCTCAGCAACCTCCTACAATGAGCAGTTCTTC
>NA|TRBJ1-1|TRBV20-1|once
CGAGTVNTEAFF
TGCGGTGCTGGGACGGTCAACACTGAAGCTTTCTTT
>NA|TRBJ2-7|TRBV7-2|NA
CASSFWDPDNEQYF
TGTGCCAGCAGCTTTTGGGACCCCGACAACGAGCAGTACTTC
>TRBD1|TRBJ2-3|TRBV25-1|NA
CASSPTGGRGDTQYF
TGTGCCAGCAGCCCTACAGGGGGCAGAGGAGATACGCAGTATTTT
>TRBD2|TRBJ2-3|TRBV7-2|NA
CASSASGPDTQYF
TGTGCCAGCAGCGCTAGCGGGCCAGATACGCAGTATTTT
>NA|TRBJ1-1|TRBV5-4|NA
CASSPGRLAGKRAMNTEAFF
TGTGCCAGCAGCCCCGGGCGGCTAGCGGGGAAGAGGGCTATGAACACTGAAGCTTTCTTT
>NA|TRBJ1-2|TRBV2|NA
CASSQQGANYGYTF
TGTGCCAGCAGCCAACAGGGAGCAAACTATGGCTACACCTTC
>NA|TRBJ2-1|TRBV5-5|NA
CASSQTVRSSYNEQFF
TGTGCCAGCAGCCAGACAGTTAGAAGCTCCTACAATGAGCAGTTCTTC
>NA|TRBJ2-2|TRBV7-9|NA
CASSPPRGPF
TGTGCCAGCAGCCCTCCCCGGGGGCCTTTT
>NA|TRBJ1-6|TRBV18|many
CASSVRTPPNSPLHF
TGTGCCAGCTCAGTCCGGACTCCCCCTAATTCACCCCTCCACTTT
>NA|TRBJ2-2|TRBV11-2|many
CASSLALGDTGELFF
TGTGCCAGCAGCTTAGCTTTAGGGGACACCGGGGAGCTGTTTTTT
>TRBD1|TRBJ2-7|TRBV5-8|NA
CASSSDRGTKQYF
TGTGCCAGCAGCTCCGACAGGGGTACGAAGCAGTACTTC
>TRBD1|TRBJ1-2|TRBV24-1|NA
CATSDTGQGYGYTF
TGTGCCACCAGTGATACCGGACAGGGCTATGGCTACACCTTC
>NA|TRBJ1-6|TRBV20-1|NA
CSAPGGREYNSPLHF
TGCAGTGCCCCTGGTGGCAGGGAGTATAATTCACCCCTCCACTTT
>NA|TRBJ2-7|TRBV7-8|few
CASSKNRGAYEQYF
TGTGCCAGCAGCAAAAACCGCGGAGCCTACGAGCAGTACTTC
>TRBD1|TRBJ1-5|TRBV20-1|many
CSAHTGGGNQPQHF
TGCAGTGCTCACACAGGGGGCGGCAATCAGCCCCAGCATTTT
>NA|TRBJ2-1|TRBV20-1|many
CSASHGAQSSYNEQFF
TGCAGTGCTAGTCATGGGGCCCAGAGCTCCTACAATGAGCAGTTCTTC
>NA|TRBJ2-1|TRBV9|NA
CASSRDQGMDEQFF
TGTGCCAGCAGCAGAGACCAGGGAATGGATGAGCAGTTCTTC
>NA|TRBJ1-1|TRBV7-9|few
CASSLTVNTEAFF
TGTGCCAGCAGCTTAACAGTGAACACTGAAGCTTTCTTT
>TRBD2|TRBJ2-1|TRBV4-2|few
CASRQSTSGTYNEQFF
TGTGCCAGCAGGCAATCGACTAGCGGGACCTACAATGAGCAGTTCTTC
>NA|TRBJ2-1|TRBV7-9|NA
CANSLPTGPTQFF
TGTGCCAACAGCCTACCCACAGGACCCACTCAGTTCTTC